This T cell receptor beta chain stems from a study of immune heterogeneity within non-small cell lung tumors. Each sample used roughly 600 ng of genomic DNA from bulk tumor tissue. During surgery, each primary tumor gave multiple biopsies spaced as far apart as possible. Their non-small cell lung cancer was newly diagnosed and untreated, and the patients underwent curative surgery. A few counts support this clonotype. Germline and junction disagree at one end, which may indicate a read error. Amplification of the TCR beta CDR3 was achieved through multiplex PCR with 32 V and 13 J primers. TCRdb reanalysed the multiplex PCR reads using MiXCR and keeps one entry per CDR3 protein. Of approximately 6,000 distinct CDR3 sequences in the sample, 20% to 25% were seen once. CDR1 and CDR2 from the germline V gene are ENHRY and SYGVKD. The CDR3 has 14 amino acids.

This rearrangement joins TRBV10-3 to TRBJ2-1; D may match TRBD1 or TRBD2 (5 bases each). Source material: lung tumor tissue. The sequence was collected from a woman aged 55-69 years with non-small cell lung cancer. Here the CDR3 reads CAISADRGYNGQFF. In DNA form, the CDR3 reads TGTGCCATCAGTGCTGATCGGGGCTACAATGGGCAGTTCTTC.